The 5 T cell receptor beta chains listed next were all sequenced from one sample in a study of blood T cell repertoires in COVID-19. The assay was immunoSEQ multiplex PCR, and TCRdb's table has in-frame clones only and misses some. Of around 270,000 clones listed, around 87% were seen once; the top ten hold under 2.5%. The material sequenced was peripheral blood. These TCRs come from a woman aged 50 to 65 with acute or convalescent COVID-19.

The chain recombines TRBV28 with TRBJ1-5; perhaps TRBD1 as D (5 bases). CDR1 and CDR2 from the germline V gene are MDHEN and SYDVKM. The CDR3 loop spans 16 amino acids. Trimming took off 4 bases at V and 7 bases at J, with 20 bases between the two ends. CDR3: CASSSPGGGERQPQHF. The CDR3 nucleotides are TGTGCCAGCAGTTCACCCGGCGGGGGGGAACGGCAGCCCCAGCATTTT.

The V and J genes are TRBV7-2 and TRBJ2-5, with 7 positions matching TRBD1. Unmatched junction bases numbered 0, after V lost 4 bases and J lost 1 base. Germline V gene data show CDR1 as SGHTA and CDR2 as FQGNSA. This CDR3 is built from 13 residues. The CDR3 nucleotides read TGTGCCAGCAGCTACAGGGGCCAAGAGACCCAGTACTTC. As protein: CASSYRGQETQYF.

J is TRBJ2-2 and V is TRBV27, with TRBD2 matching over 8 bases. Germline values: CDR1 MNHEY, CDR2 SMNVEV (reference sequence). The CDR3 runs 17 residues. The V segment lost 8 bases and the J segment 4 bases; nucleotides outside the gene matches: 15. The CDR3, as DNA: TGTGCCAGCTTCACCCCCTCTCGGGAGGGCCGCACCGGGGAGCTGTTTTTT. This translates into CASFTPSREGRTGELFF.

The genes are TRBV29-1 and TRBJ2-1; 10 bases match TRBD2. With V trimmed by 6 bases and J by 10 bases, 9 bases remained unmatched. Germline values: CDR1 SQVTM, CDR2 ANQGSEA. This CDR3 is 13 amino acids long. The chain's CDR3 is CSVSGRARREQFF. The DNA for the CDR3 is TGCAGCGTAAGCGGGAGGGCCCGGAGAGAGCAGTTCTTC.

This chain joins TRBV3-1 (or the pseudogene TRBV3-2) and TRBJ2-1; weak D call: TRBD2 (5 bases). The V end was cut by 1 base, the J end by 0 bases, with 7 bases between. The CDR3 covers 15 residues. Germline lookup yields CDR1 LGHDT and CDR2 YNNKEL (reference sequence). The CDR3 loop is CASSQGAGSYNEQFF. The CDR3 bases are TGTGCCAGCAGCCAAGGTGCGGGCTCCTACAATGAGCAGTTCTTC.